What follows are 8 T cell receptor beta chains derived from one specimen sequenced in a study of T cells in women clearing cervical HPV infection (dated by TCRdb to between 2017 and 2018). Libraries were constructed by the immunoSEQ multiplex PCR assay. TCRdb carries this immuneACCESS record with in-frame sequences only. Its versions omit some clonotypes, under half of them owing to an unresolved V gene in the studies checked, with the rest unexplained. The sample's own table lists some 41,000 clones. Of the sample, approximately 6.3% falls within the top ten clones. The source material was blood buffy coat. The receptors come from a woman between 18 and 69 years old with a cervical HPV16 infection that either progressed to CIN3+ or cleared (not recorded which).

Worth noting for this clone: The read ends 3 residues before the CDR3 terminus; that terminus is restored from the germline J gene. The V gene is TRBV18, the J gene TRBJ2-3; the D gene is possibly TRBD1 (6 bases). This CDR3 comprises 16 residues. The V gene lost 0 bases and the J gene lost 0 bases, with 10 bases spanning the gap. CDR1 and CDR2 from the germline V gene are KGHSH and LQKENI. The CDR3 sequence: CASSPPAGVSTDTQYF. The CDR3 DNA, read in part, is TGTGCCAGCTCACCACCCGCAGGGGTCAGCACAGATACG.

Comment on this clone: With the read ending 3 residues before the CDR3 end, the germline J gene is used to fill in that end. The chain joins TRBV7-6 to TRBJ2-5; 7 bases are shared with TRBD1. CDR1 and CDR2 from the germline V gene are SGHVS and FNYEAQ. The CDR3 has 14 amino acids. Trimming removed 5 bases from V and 5 bases from J; junction bases left unmatched: 8. Incomplete CDR3 DNA: TGTGCCAGCAGCCACAGGGGTGGCGGGGAGACC. It specifies CASSHRGGGET. The full CDR3 reads CASSHRGGGETQYF.

In the case of this clone: The read terminates 3 residues before the CDR3 end, so the remaining end is supplied by the germline J gene. The chain is built from TRBV28 and TRBJ2-7, with D uncertain. The CDR3 loop spans 12 amino acids. The germline CDR1 and CDR2 sequences are MDHEN and SYDVKM. V was cut by 8 bases and J by 4 bases, with 12 bases left in between. This CDR3 reads CASAYSTYEQYF. CDR3 bases read: TGTGCCAGCGCGTATTCCACTTACGAG.

Comment on this clone: Read coverage stops 3 residues before the CDR3 terminus; the germline J gene supplies the remainder. The chain recombines TRBV20-1 with TRBJ2-1, with unresolved D. In germline, CDR1 is DFQATT, CDR2 SNEGSKA (reference sequence). The CDR3 has 13 residues. V lost 0 bases and J lost 5, with 8 bases in between. The DNA read from the CDR3 is TGCAGTGCTAGAGATAAGCCCAACAATGAG. Its translation: CSARDKPNNE. The full CDR3 protein reads CSARDKPNNEQFF.

Details on this clone: Sequencing ends 3 residues short of the CDR3 end; the germline J gene provides the rest. The chain has TRBV11-2 and TRBJ2-5, with a possible D match to TRBD1 (6 bases). Germline V lookup: CDR1 SGHAT, CDR2 FQNNGV. The CDR3 has 13 amino acids. Between the trimmed V and J ends, which lost 11 bases and 4 bases, there was a span of 17 bases. CDR3 sequence: CASGQGLRETQYF. CDR3 bases read: TGTGCCTCGGGCCAGGGGCTGCGAGAGACC.

The CDR3 reads CASTPIGTSDTDTQYF. The CDR3 DNA, read in part, is TGTGCCAGCACCCCAATAGGGACTAGCGACACAGATACG. The chain couples TRBV28 to TRBJ2-3, with 10 bases identical to TRBD2. The read is 3 residues too short to cover the CDR3 end, so that end is filled in from the germline J gene. Trimming at V came to 7 bases and at J to 2 bases, leaving 9 bases not matched to a gene. Germline V gives CDR1 MDHEN, CDR2 SYDVKM. The CDR3 contains 16 residues.

A remark on this clone: The read finishes 3 residues shy of the CDR3 end, and the germline J gene is used to complete it. The rearrangement uses TRBV11-2 and TRBJ1-2; no clear D gene. Germline V gives CDR1 SGHAT, CDR2 FQNNGV. The CDR3 totals 14 residues. CDR3 DNA (partial): TGTGCCAGCAGCCCGTCTGGCGGCTCCTACGAC. It translates to CASSPSGGSYD. The full CDR3 is CASSPSGGSYDYTF.

As for this clone: From the germline J gene comes the end of the CDR3, since the read stops 3 residues before it. The gene calls are TRBV7-9 and TRBJ1-5, with a weak D call TRBD1 (5 bases). The ends were cut back, 5 bases at V and 1 base at J, with 12 bases in the middle. CDR1 SEHNR and CDR2 FQNEAQ come from the germline V gene (reference sequence). The CDR3 has 15 residues. CDR3 amino acids: CASSPGGISNQPQHF. The covered CDR3 bases are TGTGCCAGCAGCCCTGGGGGGATAAGCAATCAGCCC.